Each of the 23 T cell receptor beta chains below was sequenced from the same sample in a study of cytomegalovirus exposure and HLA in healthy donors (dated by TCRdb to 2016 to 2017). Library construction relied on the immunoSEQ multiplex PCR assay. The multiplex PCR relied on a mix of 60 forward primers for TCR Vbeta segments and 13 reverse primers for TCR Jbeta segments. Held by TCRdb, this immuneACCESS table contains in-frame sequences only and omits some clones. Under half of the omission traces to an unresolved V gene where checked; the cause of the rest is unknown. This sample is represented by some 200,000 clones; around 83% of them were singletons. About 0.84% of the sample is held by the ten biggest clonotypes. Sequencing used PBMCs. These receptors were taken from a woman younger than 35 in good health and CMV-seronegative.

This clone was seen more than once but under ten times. The DNA of the CDR3 is TGTGCCAGCAGTTCAGGGGCCGCGAGCACTGAAGCTTTCTTT. The encoded protein is CASSSGAASTEAFF. The V call is TRBV6-5, the J call TRBJ1-1, with D perhaps matching TRBD1 (6 bases). The germline V gene has CDR1 MNHEY and CDR2 SVGAGI. The CDR3 is 14 residues long. The ends were cut back, 4 bases at V and 4 bases at J, with 13 bases in the middle.

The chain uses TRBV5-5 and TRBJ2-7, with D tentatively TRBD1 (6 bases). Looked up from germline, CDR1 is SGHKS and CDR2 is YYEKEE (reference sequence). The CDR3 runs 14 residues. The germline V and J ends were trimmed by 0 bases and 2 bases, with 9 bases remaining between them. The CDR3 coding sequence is TGTGCCAGCAGCTTGGGACAGGCCGCCTACGAGCAGTACTTC. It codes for CASSLGQAAYEQYF.

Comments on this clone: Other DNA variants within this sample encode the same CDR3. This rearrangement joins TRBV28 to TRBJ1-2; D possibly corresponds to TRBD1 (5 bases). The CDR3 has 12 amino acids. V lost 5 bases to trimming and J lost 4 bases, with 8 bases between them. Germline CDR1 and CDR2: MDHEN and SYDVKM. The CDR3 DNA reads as TGTGCCAGCAGTCTCGACAGCTATGGCTACACCTTC. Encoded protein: CASSLDSYGYTF.

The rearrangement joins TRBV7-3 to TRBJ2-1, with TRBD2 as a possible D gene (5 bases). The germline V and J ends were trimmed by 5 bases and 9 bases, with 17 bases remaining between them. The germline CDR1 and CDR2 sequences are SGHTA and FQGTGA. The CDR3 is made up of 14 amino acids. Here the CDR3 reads CASSRMRTDTEQFF. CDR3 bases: TGTGCCAGCAGCCGCATGCGGACTGACACTGAGCAGTTCTTC.

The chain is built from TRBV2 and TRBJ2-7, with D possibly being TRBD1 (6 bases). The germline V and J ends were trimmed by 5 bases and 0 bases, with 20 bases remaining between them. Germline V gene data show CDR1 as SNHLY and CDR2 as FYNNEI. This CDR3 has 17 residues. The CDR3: CASSYINPQGLSYEQYF. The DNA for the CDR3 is TGTGCCAGCAGTTATATCAACCCGCAGGGGCTCTCCTACGAGCAGTACTTC. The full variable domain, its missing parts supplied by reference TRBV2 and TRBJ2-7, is EPEVTQTPSHQVTQMGQEVILRCVPISNHLYFYWYRQILGQKVEFLVSFYNNEISEKSEIFDDQFSVERPDGSNFTLKIRSTKLEDSAMYFCASSYINPQGLSYEQYFGPGTRLTVT.

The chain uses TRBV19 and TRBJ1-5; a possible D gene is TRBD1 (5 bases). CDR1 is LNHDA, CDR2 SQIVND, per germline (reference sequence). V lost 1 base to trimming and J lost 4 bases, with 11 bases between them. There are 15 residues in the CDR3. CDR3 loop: CASSIGGVTNQPQHF. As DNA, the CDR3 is TGTGCCAGTAGTATAGGGGGGGTAACAAATCAGCCCCAGCATTTT.

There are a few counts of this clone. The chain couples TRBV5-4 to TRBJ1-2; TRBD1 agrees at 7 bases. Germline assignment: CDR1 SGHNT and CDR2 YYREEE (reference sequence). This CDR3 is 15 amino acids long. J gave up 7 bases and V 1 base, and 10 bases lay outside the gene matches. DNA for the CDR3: TGTGCCAGCAGCTTGCCGACAGGGTATTCGGGTGGCTACACCTTC. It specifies CASSLPTGYSGGYTF.

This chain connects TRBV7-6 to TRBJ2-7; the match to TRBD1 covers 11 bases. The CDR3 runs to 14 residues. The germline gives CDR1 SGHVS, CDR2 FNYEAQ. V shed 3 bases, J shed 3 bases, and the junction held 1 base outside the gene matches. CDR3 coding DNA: TGTGCCAGCAGCTTGGGACAGGGGGGCTACGAGCAGTACTTC. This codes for CASSLGQGGYEQYF.

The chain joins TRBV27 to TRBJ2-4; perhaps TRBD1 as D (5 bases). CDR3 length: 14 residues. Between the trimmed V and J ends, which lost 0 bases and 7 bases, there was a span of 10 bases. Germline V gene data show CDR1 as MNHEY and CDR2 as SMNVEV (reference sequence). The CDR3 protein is CASSLSSGLNIQYF. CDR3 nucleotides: TGTGCCAGCAGTTTATCGTCAGGGCTGAACATTCAGTACTTC.

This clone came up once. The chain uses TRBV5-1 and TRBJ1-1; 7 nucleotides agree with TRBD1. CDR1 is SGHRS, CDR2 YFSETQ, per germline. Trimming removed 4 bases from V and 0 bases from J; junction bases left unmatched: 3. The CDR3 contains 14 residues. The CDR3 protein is CASSRDSVNTEAFF. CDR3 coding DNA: TGCGCCAGCAGCCGGGACAGTGTGAACACTGAAGCTTTCTTT.

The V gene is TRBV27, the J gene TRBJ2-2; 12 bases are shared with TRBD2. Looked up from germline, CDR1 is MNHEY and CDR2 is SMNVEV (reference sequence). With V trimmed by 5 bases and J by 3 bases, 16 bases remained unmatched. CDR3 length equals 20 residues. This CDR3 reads CASSPTIPGLAGGHTGELFF. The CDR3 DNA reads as TGTGCCAGCAGTCCAACAATCCCGGGGCTAGCGGGAGGGCACACCGGGGAGCTGTTTTTT.

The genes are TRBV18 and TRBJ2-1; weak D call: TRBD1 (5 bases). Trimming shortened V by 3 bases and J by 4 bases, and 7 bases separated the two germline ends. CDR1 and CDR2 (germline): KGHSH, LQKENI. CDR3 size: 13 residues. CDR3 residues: CASSPQGYNEQFF. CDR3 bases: TGTGCCAGCTCACCCCAGGGATACAATGAGCAGTTCTTC.

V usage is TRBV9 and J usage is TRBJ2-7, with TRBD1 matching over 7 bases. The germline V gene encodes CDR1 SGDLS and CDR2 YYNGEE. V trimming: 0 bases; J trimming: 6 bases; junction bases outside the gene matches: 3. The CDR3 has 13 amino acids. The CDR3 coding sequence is TGTGCCAGCAGCGTAGGATGGACAGGCGAGCAGTACTTC. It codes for CASSVGWTGEQYF.

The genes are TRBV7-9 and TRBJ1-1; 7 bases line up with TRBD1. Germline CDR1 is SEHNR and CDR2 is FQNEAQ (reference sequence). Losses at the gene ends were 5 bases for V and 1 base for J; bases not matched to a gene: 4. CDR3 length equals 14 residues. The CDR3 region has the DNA TGTGCCAGCAGCGCGGGGACAGCGAACACTGAAGCTTTCTTT. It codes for CASSAGTANTEAFF.

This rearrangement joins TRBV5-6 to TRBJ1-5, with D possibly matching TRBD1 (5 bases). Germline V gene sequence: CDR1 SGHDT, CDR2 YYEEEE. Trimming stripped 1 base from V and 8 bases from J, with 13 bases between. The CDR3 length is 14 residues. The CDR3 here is CASSLRGGGKPQHF. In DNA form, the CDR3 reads TGTGCCAGCAGCTTGCGGGGGGGAGGTAAGCCCCAGCATTTT.

CDR3 DNA: TGTGCCAGCAGCCAACAGACAGGGGGCGAAGGCTGGGGCTACACCTTC. As protein: CASSQQTGGEGWGYTF. The rearrangement links TRBV4-2 to TRBJ1-2, with 10 nucleotides matching TRBD1. Trimming removed 2 bases from V and 8 bases from J; junction bases left unmatched: 11. CDR1 and CDR2 from the germline V gene are LGHNA and YNFKEQ. The CDR3 consists of 16 residues.

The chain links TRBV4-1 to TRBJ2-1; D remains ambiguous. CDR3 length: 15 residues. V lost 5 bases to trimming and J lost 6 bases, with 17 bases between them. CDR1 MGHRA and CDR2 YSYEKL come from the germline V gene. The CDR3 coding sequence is TGCGCCAGCAGCTCAAACTCGCTAGGATCCAATGAGCAGTTCTTC. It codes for CASSSNSLGSNEQFF.

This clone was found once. CDR3 loop: CASSLGQGDYEQYF. CDR3 nucleotide sequence: TGTGCCAGCTCTCTGGGACAGGGGGACTACGAGCAGTACTTC. The rearrangement links TRBV18 to TRBJ2-7, with 11 bases lining up with TRBD1. The CDR3 consists of 14 residues. Germline V CDR1 and CDR2: KGHSH, LQKENI. Trimming removed 6 bases from V and 3 bases from J; junction bases left unmatched: 4. Full variable domain (remainder filled in from reference TRBV18 and TRBJ2-7): NAGVMQNPRHLVRRRGQEARLRCSPMKGHSHVYWYRQLPEEGLKFMVYLQKENIIDESGMPKERFSAEFPKEGPSILRIQQVVRGDSAAYFCASSLGQGDYEQYFGPGTRLTVT.

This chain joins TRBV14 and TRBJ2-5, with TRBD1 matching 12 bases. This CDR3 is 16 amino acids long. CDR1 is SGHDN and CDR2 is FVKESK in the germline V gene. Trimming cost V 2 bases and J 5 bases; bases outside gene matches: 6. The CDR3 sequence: CASSQQGQGARETQYF. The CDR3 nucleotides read TGTGCCAGCAGCCAACAGGGACAGGGGGCGAGGGAGACCCAGTACTTC.

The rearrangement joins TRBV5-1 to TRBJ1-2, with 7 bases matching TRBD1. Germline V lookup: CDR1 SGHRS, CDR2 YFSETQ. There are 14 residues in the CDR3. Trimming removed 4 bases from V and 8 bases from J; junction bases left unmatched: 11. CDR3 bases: TGCGCCAGCAGCCCGCTCACAGGGGAAAGAGGCTACACCTTC. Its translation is CASSPLTGERGYTF.

CDR3 in amino acids: CASREGSSSPLHF. As DNA, the CDR3 is TGTGCCAGCAGGGAGGGCTCCTCGTCACCCCTCCACTTT. The chain couples TRBV7-9 to TRBJ1-6; D is unresolved. In germline, CDR1 is SEHNR, CDR2 FQNEAQ (reference sequence). The CDR3 sequence is 13 residues long. V was trimmed by 6 bases and J by 10 bases, leaving 13 bases between them.

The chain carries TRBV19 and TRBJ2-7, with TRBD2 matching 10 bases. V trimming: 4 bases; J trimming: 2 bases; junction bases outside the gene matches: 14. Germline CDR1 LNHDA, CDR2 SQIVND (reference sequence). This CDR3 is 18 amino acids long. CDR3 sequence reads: CASSKTHSLAGKTYEQYF. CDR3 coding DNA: TGTGCCAGTAGTAAAACCCACTCACTAGCGGGGAAAACCTACGAGCAGTACTTC.

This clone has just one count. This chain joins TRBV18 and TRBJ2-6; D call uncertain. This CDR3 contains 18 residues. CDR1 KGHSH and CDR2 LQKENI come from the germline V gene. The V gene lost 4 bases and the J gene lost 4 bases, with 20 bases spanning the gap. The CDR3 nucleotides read TGTGCCAGCTCACGAACTCAGGTTAATCCTGGCGGGGCCAACGTCCTGACTTTC. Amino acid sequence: CASSRTQVNPGGANVLTF.